Listed here are 5 T cell receptor beta chains from one sample, sequenced in a study of blood T cell repertoires in COVID-19. Only in-frame clones appear in the TCRdb table, and some are missing; sequencing was by immunoSEQ multiplex PCR. The sample includes hundreds of thousands of clones, more than 70% of them seen just once. The sample taken for sequencing was peripheral blood. The receptors here all came from a woman in her 30s with COVID-19, enrolled during active disease.

The CDR3 sequence: CASNAGSGPETQYF. CDR3 DNA: TGTGCCAGCAACGCAGGGTCAGGGCCAGAGACCCAGTACTTC. This chain joins TRBV2 and TRBJ2-5, with a possible D match to TRBD1 (5 bases). Trimming removed 7 bases at V and 4 bases at J, with 16 bases between. Germline V CDR1 and CDR2: SNHLY, FYNNEI. This CDR3 contains 14 residues.

The rearrangement links TRBV5-6 to TRBJ2-7; D is possibly TRBD2 (6 bases). Trimming removed 2 bases from V and 6 bases from J, with 18 bases in between. This CDR3 has 15 amino acids. Germline V gene data show CDR1 as SGHDT and CDR2 as YYEEEE. The CDR3 sequence is CASSFGSPTVGEQYF. Written as DNA, the CDR3 is TGTGCCAGCAGCTTCGGGAGCCCCACCGTTGGCGAGCAGTACTTC.

This chain connects TRBV6-2 or TRBV6-3 to TRBJ2-7, with 10 bases that match TRBD2. V lost 0 bases, J lost 3 bases, and 11 bases stayed unmatched. This CDR3 has 18 residues. Germline CDR1 and CDR2: MNHEY and SVGEGT. The CDR3 region has the DNA TGTGCCAGCAGTTACTCGATTACTAGCGGGAATTCGATCTACGAGCAGTACGTC. Protein: CASSYSITSGNSIYEQYV.

This sequence joins TRBV6-2 or TRBV6-3 and TRBJ1-2; 8 bases match TRBD1. Trimming cost V 0 bases and J 5 bases; bases outside gene matches: 2. Germline assignment: CDR1 MNHEY and CDR2 SVGEGT. CDR3 size: 14 residues. The CDR3 coding sequence is TGTGCCAGCAGTTACTCGACAGGGGTGTATGGCTACACCTTC. Translated: CASSYSTGVYGYTF.

CDR3 region: CASNPGGNYGYTF. CDR3 sequence (DNA): TGTGCCAGCAACCCCGGGGGAAACTATGGCTACACCTTC. The V and J genes are TRBV9 and TRBJ1-2; maybe TRBD1 (5 bases). The CDR3 totals 13 residues. V was clipped by 6 bases and J by 2 bases, with 11 bases between them. The V gene's germline CDR1 is SGDLS and CDR2 YYNGEE.